This T cell receptor (beta chain) was sequenced during a study of T cell repertoires in cytomegalovirus infection. Regarding the study as a whole: HLA-C-restricted CMV-specific TCR beta clonotypes prevailed in the ex vivo response.

In germline, CDR1 is KGHDR, CDR2 SFDVKD. The CDR3 contains 15 residues. V lost 4 bases to trimming and J lost 6 bases, with 15 bases between them. TCRdb re-called the reads with MiXCR, one entry per CDR3 protein. The sample has some 920,000 distinct CDR3 sequences; around 30% are singletons. This clonotype showed up many times. Antigen unknown. The origin of this receptor is a human donor in good health (CMV status not recorded). Some clones in this sample may be carry-over from other donors' samples. The V gene is TRBV24-1, the J gene TRBJ1-5; D possibly corresponds to TRBD1 (6 bases). The sequencing used cultured CD8+ T cells from PBMCs, collected from culture after CMV antigen stimulation. The CDR3: CATSEGTRGLQPQHF. As DNA, the CDR3 is TGTGCCACCAGTGAGGGGACACGAGGGCTTCAGCCCCAGCATTTT.